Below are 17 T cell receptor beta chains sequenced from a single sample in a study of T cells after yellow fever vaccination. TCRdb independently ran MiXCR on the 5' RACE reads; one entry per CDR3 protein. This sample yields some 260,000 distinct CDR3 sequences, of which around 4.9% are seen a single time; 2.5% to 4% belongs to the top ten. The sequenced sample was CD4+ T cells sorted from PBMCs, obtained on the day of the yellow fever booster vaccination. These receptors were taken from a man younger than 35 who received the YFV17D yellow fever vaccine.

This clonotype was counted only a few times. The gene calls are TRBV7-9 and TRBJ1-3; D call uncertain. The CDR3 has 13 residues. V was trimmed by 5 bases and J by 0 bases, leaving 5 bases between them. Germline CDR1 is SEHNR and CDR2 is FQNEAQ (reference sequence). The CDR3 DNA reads TGTGCCAGCAGCGCTCCCTCTGGAAACACCATATATTTT. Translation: CASSAPSGNTIYF.

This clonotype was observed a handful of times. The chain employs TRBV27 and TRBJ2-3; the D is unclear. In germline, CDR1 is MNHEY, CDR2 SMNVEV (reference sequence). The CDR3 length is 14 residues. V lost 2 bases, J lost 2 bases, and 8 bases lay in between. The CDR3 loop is CASSLAANTDTQYF. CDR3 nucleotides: TGTGCCAGCAGTTTAGCGGCCAACACAGATACGCAGTATTTT.

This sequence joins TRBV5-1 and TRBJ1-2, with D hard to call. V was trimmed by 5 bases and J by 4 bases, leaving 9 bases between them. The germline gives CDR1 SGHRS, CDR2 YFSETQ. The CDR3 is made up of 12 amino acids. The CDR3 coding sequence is TGCGCCAGCAGACGGGAAGCCTATGGCTACACCTTC. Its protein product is CASRREAYGYTF.

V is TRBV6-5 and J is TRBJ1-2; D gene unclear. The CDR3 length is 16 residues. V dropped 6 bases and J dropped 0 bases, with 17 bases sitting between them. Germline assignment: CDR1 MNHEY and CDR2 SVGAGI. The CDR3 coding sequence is TGTGCCAGCAGCTCCAGCCCCGAACGGGCTAACTATGGCTACACCTTC. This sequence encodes CASSSSPERANYGYTF.

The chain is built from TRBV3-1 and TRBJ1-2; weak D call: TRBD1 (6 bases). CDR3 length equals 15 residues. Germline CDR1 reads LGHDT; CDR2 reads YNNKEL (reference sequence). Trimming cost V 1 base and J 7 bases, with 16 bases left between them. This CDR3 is CASSQVGQSKRGYTF. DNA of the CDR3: TGTGCCAGCAGCCAAGTCGGACAGTCGAAGCGTGGCTACACCTTC.

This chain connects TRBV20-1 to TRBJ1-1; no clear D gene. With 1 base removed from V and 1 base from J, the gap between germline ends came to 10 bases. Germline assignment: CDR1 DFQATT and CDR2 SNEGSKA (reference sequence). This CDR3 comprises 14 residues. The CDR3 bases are TGCAGTGCTAGAGCAGCCAGTCAGAACACTGAAGCTTTCTTT. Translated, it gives CSARAASQNTEAFF.

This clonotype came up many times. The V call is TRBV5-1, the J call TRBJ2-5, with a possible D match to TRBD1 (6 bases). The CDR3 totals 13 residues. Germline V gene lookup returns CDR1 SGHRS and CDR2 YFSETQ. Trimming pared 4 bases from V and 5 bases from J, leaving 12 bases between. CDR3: CASSPSRGETQYF. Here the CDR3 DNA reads TGCGCCAGCAGCCCCTCCAGGGGTGAGACCCAGTACTTC.

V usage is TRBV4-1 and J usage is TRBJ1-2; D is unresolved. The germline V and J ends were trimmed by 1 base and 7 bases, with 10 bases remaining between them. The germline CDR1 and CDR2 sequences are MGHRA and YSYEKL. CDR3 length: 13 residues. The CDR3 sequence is CASSQGRSSGYTF. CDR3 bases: TGCGCCAGCAGCCAAGGTCGGTCCAGTGGCTACACCTTC.

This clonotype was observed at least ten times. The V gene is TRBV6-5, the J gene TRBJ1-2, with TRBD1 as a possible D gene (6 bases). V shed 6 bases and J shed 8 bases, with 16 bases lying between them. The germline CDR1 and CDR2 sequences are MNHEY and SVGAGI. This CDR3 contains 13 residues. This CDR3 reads CASSLTGFYGYTF. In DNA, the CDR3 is TGTGCCAGCAGCTTAACAGGGTTTTACGGCTACACCTTC.

The CDR3 loop reads CASSPQAGKGDTQYF. CDR3 DNA sequence: TGTGCCAGCAGCCCCCAAGCGGGGAAGGGAGATACGCAGTATTTT. The V call is TRBV4-2, the J call TRBJ2-3; 7 nucleotides line up with TRBD2. V shed 4 bases and J 5 bases; nucleotides not matched to a gene: 9. Germline CDR1 is LGHNA and CDR2 is YNFKEQ. This CDR3 comprises 15 residues.

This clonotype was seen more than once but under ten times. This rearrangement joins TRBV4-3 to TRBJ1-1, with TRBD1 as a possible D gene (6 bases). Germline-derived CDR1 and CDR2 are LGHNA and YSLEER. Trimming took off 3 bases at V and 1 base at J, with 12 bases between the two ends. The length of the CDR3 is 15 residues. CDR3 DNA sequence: TGCGCCAGCAGCCACGTAAAACAGGGGAACACTGAAGCTTTCTTT. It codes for CASSHVKQGNTEAFF.

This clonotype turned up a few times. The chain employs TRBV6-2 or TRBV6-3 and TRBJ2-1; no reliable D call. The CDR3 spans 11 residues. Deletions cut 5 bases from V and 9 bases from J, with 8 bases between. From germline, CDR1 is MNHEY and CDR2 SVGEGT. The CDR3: CASSDGSEQFF. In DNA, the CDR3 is TGTGCCAGCAGTGACGGCAGTGAGCAGTTCTTC.

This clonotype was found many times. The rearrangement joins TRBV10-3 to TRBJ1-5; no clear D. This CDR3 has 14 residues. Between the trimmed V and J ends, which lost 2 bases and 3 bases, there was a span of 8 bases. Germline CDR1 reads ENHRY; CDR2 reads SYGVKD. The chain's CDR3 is CAISERQDNQPQHF. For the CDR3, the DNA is TGTGCCATCAGTGAGAGGCAGGACAATCAGCCCCAGCATTTT.

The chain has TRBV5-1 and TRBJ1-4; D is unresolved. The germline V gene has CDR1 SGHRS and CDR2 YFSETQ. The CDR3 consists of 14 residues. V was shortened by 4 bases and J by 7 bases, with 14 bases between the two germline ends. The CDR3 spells CASSDGSGSEKLFF. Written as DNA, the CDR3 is TGCGCCAGCAGCGACGGTTCGGGGAGTGAAAAACTGTTTTTT.

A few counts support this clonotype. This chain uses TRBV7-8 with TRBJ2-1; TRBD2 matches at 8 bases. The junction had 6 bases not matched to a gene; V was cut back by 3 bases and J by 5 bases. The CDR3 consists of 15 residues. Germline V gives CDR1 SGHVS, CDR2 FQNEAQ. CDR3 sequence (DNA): TGTGCCAGCAGCTTGGGGCTAGCGGGTAACAATGAGCAGTTCTTC. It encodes CASSLGLAGNNEQFF.

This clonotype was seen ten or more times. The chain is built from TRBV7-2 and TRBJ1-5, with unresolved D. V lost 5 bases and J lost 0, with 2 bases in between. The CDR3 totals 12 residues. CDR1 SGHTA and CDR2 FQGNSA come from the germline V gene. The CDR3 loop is CASSNSNQPQHF. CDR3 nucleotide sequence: TGTGCCAGCAGCAATAGCAATCAGCCCCAGCATTTT.

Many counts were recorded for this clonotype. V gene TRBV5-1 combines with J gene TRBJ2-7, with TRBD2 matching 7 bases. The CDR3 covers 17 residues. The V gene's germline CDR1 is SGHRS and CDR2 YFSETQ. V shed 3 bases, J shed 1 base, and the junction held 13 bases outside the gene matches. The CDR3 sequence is CASSSLPKASGSYEQYF. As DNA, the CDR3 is TGCGCCAGCAGCTCCCTCCCCAAGGCTAGCGGTTCCTACGAGCAGTACTTC.